These T cell receptor beta chains were read from a single sample in a study of blood T cell repertoires in COVID-19. The protocol was immunoSEQ multiplex PCR, while the TCRdb copy is restricted to in-frame clones and leaves out a portion. The data contain a few hundred thousand clones, approximately 90% of them singletons. Specimen: PBMCs or T cells enriched from blood (not recorded which). These receptors were collected from a man between 25 and 39 years old who had recovered from COVID-19. Each CDR3 is given with its conserved first and last residue. The D gene is left open where the match is weak. Clone size is stated in some rows and not others, as once, few, many or a class when expanded.

V gene: TRBV27; D gene: TRBD2; clone size: .; J gene: TRBJ2-7; CDR3 length: 13; CDR3 protein: CASRVAGLGEQYF; CDR3 DNA: TGTGCCAGCAGGGTAGCGGGACTCGGCGAGCAGTACTTC
V gene: TRBV19; D gene: TRBD1; clone size: .; J gene: TRBJ1-1; CDR3 length: 12; CDR3 protein: CASTSGTGGAFF; CDR3 DNA: TGTGCCAGTACCAGTGGGACAGGGGGGGCTTTCTTT
V gene: TRBV4-3; D gene: .; clone size: .; J gene: TRBJ2-7; CDR3 length: 13; CDR3 protein: CASSQGDGYEQYF; CDR3 DNA: TGCGCCAGCAGCCAAGGAGACGGGTACGAGCAGTACTTC
V gene: TRBV5-4; D gene: TRBD1; clone size: once; J gene: TRBJ2-1; CDR3 length: 15; CDR3 protein: CASSPRTGELGEQFF; CDR3 DNA: TGTGCCAGCAGCCCACGGACAGGAGAATTGGGTGAGCAGTTCTTC
V gene: TRBV24-1; D gene: .; clone size: .; J gene: TRBJ1-5; CDR3 length: 17; CDR3 protein: CATSDPSQDSLNQPQHF; CDR3 DNA: TGTGCCACCAGTGATCCCAGCCAAGACAGTCTCAATCAGCCCCAGCATTTT
V gene: TRBV21-1; D gene: .; clone size: once; J gene: TRBJ2-1; CDR3 length: 10; CDR3 protein: CASIRGFPFF; CDR3 DNA: TGTGCCAGCATCAGGGGCTTCCCGTTCTTC
V gene: TRBV6-5; D gene: TRBD2; clone size: .; J gene: TRBJ2-3; CDR3 length: 14; CDR3 protein: CATSIAGGPDTQYF; CDR3 DNA: TGTGCCACTTCTATAGCGGGAGGGCCAGATACGCAGTATTTT
V gene: TRBV28; D gene: .; clone size: .; J gene: TRBJ2-1; CDR3 length: 12; CDR3 protein: CASSLLASEQFF; CDR3 DNA: TGTGCCAGCAGTTTACTAGCTTCTGAGCAGTTCTTC
V gene: TRBV2; D gene: .; clone size: .; J gene: TRBJ1-2; CDR3 length: 14; CDR3 protein: CASSSPRGNYGYTF; CDR3 DNA: TGTGCCAGCAGTTCTCCGAGGGGGAACTATGGCTACACCTTC
V gene: TRBV25-1; D gene: TRBD2; clone size: few; J gene: TRBJ2-1; CDR3 length: 15; CDR3 protein: CASTTGTSGHNEQFF; CDR3 DNA: TGTGCCAGCACCACCGGGACTAGCGGACACAATGAGCAGTTCTTC
V gene: TRBV6-5; D gene: .; clone size: .; J gene: TRBJ1-1; CDR3 length: 15; CDR3 protein: CASSHQPGQKSEAFF; CDR3 DNA: TGTGCCAGCAGCCATCAGCCGGGACAAAAAAGTGAAGCTTTCTTT
V gene: TRBV18; D gene: TRBD2; clone size: .; J gene: TRBJ2-5; CDR3 length: 20; CDR3 protein: CASSFLPGLAGELYQETQYF; CDR3 DNA: TGTGCCAGCTCATTTCTCCCGGGACTAGCGGGGGAACTGTACCAAGAGACCCAGTACTTC
V gene: TRBV4-3; D gene: TRBD1; clone size: .; J gene: TRBJ2-1; CDR3 length: 21; CDR3 protein: CASSQDPPGQVRRSSYNEQFF; CDR3 DNA: TGCGCCAGCAGCCAAGATCCCCCCGGACAGGTACGAAGAAGCTCCTACAATGAGCAGTTCTTC
V gene: TRBV7-2; D gene: TRBD1; clone size: .; J gene: TRBJ1-2; CDR3 length: 16; CDR3 protein: CASSLAGQVRSDGYTF; CDR3 DNA: TGTGCCAGCAGCTTAGCGGGACAGGTGAGATCCGATGGCTACACCTTC
V gene: TRBV7-9; D gene: .; clone size: .; J gene: TRBJ1-4; CDR3 length: 16; CDR3 protein: CASSPISGKLSEKLFF; CDR3 DNA: TGTGCCAGCAGCCCCATATCGGGGAAATTAAGTGAAAAACTGTTTTTT
V gene: TRBV3-1/TRBV3-2; D gene: TRBD1; clone size: .; J gene: TRBJ2-5; CDR3 length: 16; CDR3 protein: CASSNRDRGRGETQYF; CDR3 DNA: TGTGCCAGCAGCAACCGGGACAGGGGGCGCGGGGAGACCCAGTACTTC
V gene: TRBV4-3; D gene: TRBD1; clone size: .; J gene: TRBJ1-2; CDR3 length: 15; CDR3 protein: CASSQSAGTGYGYTF; CDR3 DNA: TGCGCCAGCAGCCAAAGTGCCGGGACAGGCTATGGCTACACCTTC
V gene: TRBV9; D gene: .; clone size: .; J gene: TRBJ1-3; CDR3 length: 17; CDR3 protein: CASSAVTRGGSGNTIYF; CDR3 DNA: TGTGCCAGCAGCGCCGTGACTCGAGGGGGCTCTGGAAACACCATATATTTT
V gene: TRBV7-2; D gene: TRBD2; clone size: .; J gene: TRBJ2-3; CDR3 length: 17; CDR3 protein: CASSLAGTSGSTDTQYF; CDR3 DNA: TGTGCCAGCAGCCTAGCGGGAACTAGCGGGAGCACAGATACGCAGTATTTT
V gene: TRBV27; D gene: TRBD2; clone size: .; J gene: TRBJ2-5; CDR3 length: 17; CDR3 protein: CASGGLAGSGFQETQYF; CDR3 DNA: TGTGCCAGCGGGGGACTAGCGGGATCGGGGTTCCAAGAGACCCAGTACTTC